Presented here are 32 T cell receptor beta chains from one specimen sequenced in a study of blood T cell repertoires in COVID-19. Using immunoSEQ multiplex PCR, the repertoire was profiled, and TCRdb retains in-frame clones only, with some absent. The sample gives some 210,000 clones, around 82% of which show up once; about an eighth is in the top ten. Sample: peripheral blood. Source of these receptors: a woman aged 40 to 55 with acute or convalescent COVID-19.

The V call is TRBV6-2 or TRBV6-3, the J call TRBJ2-7; D remains ambiguous. The germline V and J ends were trimmed by 0 bases and 6 bases, with 12 bases remaining between them. The CDR3 runs 14 residues. The V gene's germline CDR1 is MNHEY and CDR2 SVGEGT. The CDR3 here is CASSYSARFGEQYF. CDR3 DNA sequence: TGTGCCAGCAGTTACTCTGCTCGGTTCGGCGAGCAGTACTTC.

The chain is built from TRBV19 and TRBJ2-2, with a possible D match to TRBD2 (5 bases). The CDR3 is 15 residues long. Trimming shortened V by 3 bases and J by 5 bases, and 13 bases separated the two germline ends. Germline loops: CDR1 LNHDA, CDR2 SQIVND (reference sequence). CDR3: CASSIRWGATGELFF. CDR3 bases: TGTGCCAGTAGTATCAGATGGGGAGCTACCGGGGAGCTGTTTTTT.

The CDR3 region has the DNA TGTGCCACCAGCAGAGGAGACAGGGCAGGGGCCAACGTCCTGACTTTC. Amino acids: CATSRGDRAGANVLTF. The V gene is TRBV15, the J gene TRBJ2-6; TRBD1 matches 7 bases. The CDR3 has 16 amino acids. Trimming at V came to 1 base and at J to 4 bases, leaving 4 bases not matched to a gene. From germline, CDR1 is LNHNV and CDR2 YYDKDF (reference sequence). The entire variable domain, with the rest obtained from reference TRBV15 and TRBJ2-6, is as follows: DAMVIQNPRYQVTQFGKPVTLSCSQTLNHNVMYWYQQKSSQAPKLLFHYYDKDFNNEADTPDNFQSRRPNTSFCFLDIRSPGLGDTAMYLCATSRGDRAGANVLTFGAGSRLTVL.

The count of this clone is one. V and J are TRBV30 and TRBJ1-2; possible D gene TRBD1, 5 bases. The CDR3 runs 13 residues. V was pared by 2 bases and J by 6 bases, with 13 bases between. From germline, CDR1 is GTSNPN and CDR2 SVGIG (reference sequence). CDR3 DNA sequence: TGTGCCTGGAGTCCAGGGTCTAGGGATGGCTACACCTTC. Translated: CAWSPGSRDGYTF.

This rearrangement joins TRBV5-4 to TRBJ2-5; the match to TRBD1 covers 7 bases. J lost 2 bases, V lost 3 bases, and 4 bases had no gene match. This CDR3 is built from 14 residues. Germline loops: CDR1 SGHNT, CDR2 YYREEE (reference sequence). In DNA form, the CDR3 reads TGTGCCAGCAGCTGGACAGGCTGGCAAGAGACCCAGTACTTC. Translating it yields CASSWTGWQETQYF.

V gene TRBV30 combines with J gene TRBJ2-7; 10 bases map to TRBD2. Germline V gene data show CDR1 as GTSNPN and CDR2 as SVGIG (reference sequence). The CDR3 totals 13 residues. V shed 2 bases, J shed 4 bases, and the junction held 2 bases outside the gene matches. CDR3 sequence reads: CAWSSSGSYEQYF. CDR3 in DNA: TGTGCCTGGAGTTCTAGCGGGAGTTACGAGCAGTACTTC. Together with reference TRBV30 and TRBJ2-7, the CDR3 gives the full variable domain: SQTIHQWPATLVQPVGSPLSLECTVEGTSNPNLYWYRQAAGRGLQLLFYSVGIGQISSEVPQNLSASRPQDRQFILSSKKLLLSDSGFYLCAWSSSGSYEQYFGPGTRLTVT.

The chain has TRBV6-2 or TRBV6-3 and TRBJ2-1; TRBD1 aligns across 7 bases. Germline-derived CDR1 and CDR2 are MNHEY and SVGEGT. The junction had 6 bases not matched to a gene; V was cut back by 2 bases and J by 8 bases. The CDR3 extends over 14 amino acids. CDR3 sequence (DNA): TGTGCCAGCAGTTACCAGACAGGGAGAGATGAGCAGTTCTTC. It translates to CASSYQTGRDEQFF.

The chain couples TRBV4-3 to TRBJ2-1; 10 bases line up with TRBD2. With V trimmed by 0 bases and J by 7 bases, 9 bases remained unmatched. Germline values: CDR1 LGHNA, CDR2 YSLEER. The CDR3 length is 17 residues. The CDR3 sequence is CASSQDGPAGGVNEQFF. The CDR3 coding sequence is TGCGCCAGCAGCCAAGATGGCCCAGCGGGAGGGGTAAATGAGCAGTTCTTC.

The chain recombines TRBV27 with TRBJ2-7; 9 bases are a match to TRBD1. V lost 5 bases and J lost 8; bases outside the gene matches: 10. CDR3 size: 14 residues. Germline V gene data show CDR1 as MNHEY and CDR2 as SMNVEV (reference sequence). CDR3 region: CASSLSGQGRQQYF. The CDR3 nucleotides are TGTGCCAGCAGTCTTTCCGGACAGGGGAGGCAGCAGTACTTC.

The V gene is TRBV6-1, the J gene TRBJ1-3; TRBD1 is a possible D gene (6 bases). In germline, CDR1 is MNHNS, CDR2 SASEGT. V shed 0 bases and J shed 4 bases, with 10 bases lying between them. The CDR3 has 15 amino acids. The CDR3: CASSEATDRGNTIYF. CDR3 bases: TGTGCCAGCAGTGAAGCCACCGACAGGGGAAACACCATATATTTT.

This clone was seen only a few times. The V call is TRBV5-1, the J call TRBJ2-1; 10 positions match TRBD2. The CDR3 runs to 14 residues. Germline V gene data show CDR1 as SGHRS and CDR2 as YFSETQ. Trimming took 6 bases from V and 3 from J; bases not matched to a gene: 3. The CDR3 region is CASTSSGGYNEQFF. DNA of the CDR3: TGCGCCAGCACCTCTAGCGGGGGCTACAATGAGCAGTTCTTC.

The V gene is TRBV12-5, the J gene TRBJ1-5; D might be TRBD1 (5 bases). This CDR3 has 14 residues. Germline CDR1 and CDR2: LGHNT and FRNRAP. The V gene lost 1 base and the J gene lost 5 bases, with 9 bases spanning the gap. The CDR3 protein is CASGLDGGYQPQHF. The CDR3 nucleotides are TGTGCTAGTGGTTTGGATGGGGGGTATCAGCCCCAGCATTTT.

This clone showed up just once. The gene calls are TRBV14 and TRBJ1-2; 8 bases match TRBD1. Germline lookup yields CDR1 SGHDN and CDR2 FVKESK. V gave up 4 bases and J gave up 7 bases; unmatched junction bases: 11. The CDR3 is 15 amino acids. CDR3 in DNA: TGTGCCAGCAGCCCCACGGACAGGGTTGTGAGTGGCTACACCTTC. Encoded protein: CASSPTDRVVSGYTF.

The chain combines TRBV12-3 or TRBV12-4 with TRBJ1-4, with D possibly being TRBD1 (5 bases). The V and J ends lost 10 bases and 8 bases respectively, with 17 bases between them. This CDR3 is 13 amino acids long. As DNA, the CDR3 is TGTGCCACCCAGGGTGGACGGCGAGAAAAACTGTTTTTT. Translated, it gives CATQGGRREKLFF.

The chain's CDR3 is CASNAAHGEYTEAFF. CDR3 nucleotides: TGTGCCAGCAACGCCGCACATGGGGAGTACACTGAAGCTTTCTTT. V and J are TRBV3-1 (or the pseudogene TRBV3-2) and TRBJ1-1; D unresolved. The length of the CDR3 is 15 residues. Germline V gives CDR1 LGHDT, CDR2 YNNKEL (reference sequence). Trimming stripped 7 bases from V and 3 bases from J, with 18 bases between.

V and J are TRBV18 and TRBJ1-4; 8 nucleotides line up with TRBD1. CDR1 and CDR2 from the germline V gene are KGHSH and LQKENI. V lost 3 bases to trimming and J lost 8 bases; unmatched junction nucleotides: 8. The CDR3 contains 15 residues. The CDR3 spells CASSPMTGEGEKLFF. Written as DNA, the CDR3 is TGTGCCAGCTCACCTATGACAGGGGAAGGAGAAAAACTGTTTTTT.

In DNA form, the CDR3 reads TGCAGTCTCTTCCGGGGAACTGAAGCTTTCTTT. Amino acid sequence: CSLFRGTEAFF. This chain uses TRBV20-1 with TRBJ1-1; the D is unclear. CDR1 is DFQATT and CDR2 is SNEGSKA in the germline V gene (reference sequence). The CDR3 consists of 11 residues. V was cut by 8 bases and J by 5 bases, with 12 bases left in between.

CDR3 region: CASSVYAREQYF. The CDR3 nucleotides are TGTGCCAGCAGTGTTTATGCCAGGGAGCAGTACTTC. The chain joins TRBV6-4 to TRBJ2-7; D remains unclear. Germline V gene lookup returns CDR1 MRHNA and CDR2 SNTAGT. V lost 4 bases, J lost 7 bases, and 11 bases lay in between. The CDR3 covers 12 residues.

V and J are TRBV6-5 and TRBJ1-3; the D is unclear. The germline CDR1 and CDR2 sequences are MNHEY and SVGAGI. The CDR3 is 15 residues long. V lost 8 bases, J lost 1 base, and 15 bases lay in between. The DNA of the CDR3 is TGTGCCAGCGCCCCATCGAGGCAATCTGGAAACACCATATATTTT. Protein product: CASAPSRQSGNTIYF.

The chain joins TRBV6-5 to TRBJ2-6; a possible D gene is TRBD1 (5 bases). CDR1 is MNHEY, CDR2 SVGAGI, per germline. V lost 5 bases to trimming and J lost 0 bases, with 8 bases between them. The CDR3 runs to 15 residues. CDR3 sequence (DNA): TGTGCCAGCAGTCCCCAGGGCTCTGGGGCCAACGTCCTGACTTTC. It is translated as CASSPQGSGANVLTF.

The chain combines TRBV7-2 with TRBJ1-6, with D tentatively TRBD1 (5 bases). The CDR3 runs 15 residues. Deletions cut 5 bases from V and 8 bases from J, with 16 bases between. Per the germline V gene, CDR1 is SGHTA and CDR2 is FQGNSA. In DNA form, the CDR3 reads TGTGCCAGCAGCCGCCGGGAGACAGCCTATTCACCCCTCCACTTT. Protein sequence: CASSRRETAYSPLHF.

The V gene is TRBV2, the J gene TRBJ1-6; TRBD1 is a possible D gene (6 bases). Germline V gives CDR1 SNHLY, CDR2 FYNNEI. The CDR3 is 15 amino acids. V was trimmed by 3 bases and J by 6 bases, leaving 12 bases between them. CDR3 nucleotides: TGTGCCAGCAGTGAGTCTGACAGGAGTAATTCACCCCTCCACTTT. Residues: CASSESDRSNSPLHF.

The V call is TRBV5-8, the J call TRBJ2-3, with D possibly TRBD2 on 6 matching bases. CDR1 is SGHTS, CDR2 YDEGEE, per germline. The CDR3 spans 15 residues. Trimming removed 0 bases at V and 2 bases at J, with 10 bases between. CDR3 sequence (DNA): TGTGCCAGCAGCTTGGGGGGGGTATTCACAGATACGCAGTATTTT. Amino acids: CASSLGGVFTDTQYF.

The chain joins TRBV6-1 to TRBJ2-6; D uncertain. Germline-derived CDR1 and CDR2 are MNHNS and SASEGT. V dropped 4 bases and J dropped 0 bases, with 19 bases sitting between them. CDR3 size: 19 residues. CDR3 DNA sequence: TGTGCCAGCAGTGGGTACGTCGCCTTACTAACCTCTGGGGCCAACGTCCTGACTTTC. Translation gives CASSGYVALLTSGANVLTF.

This clone appeared once. The gene calls are TRBV10-3 and TRBJ2-1, with D maybe TRBD2 (6 bases). Germline-derived CDR1 and CDR2 are ENHRY and SYGVKD. The length of the CDR3 is 16 residues. The V end was cut by 6 bases, the J end by 1 base, with 16 bases between. CDR3 sequence reads: CAISAASAASYNEQFF. CDR3 coding DNA: TGTGCCATCAGCGCAGCTAGCGCAGCATCCTACAATGAGCAGTTCTTC.

This clone was seen a few times. The chain joins TRBV6-5 to TRBJ1-1; D possibly corresponds to TRBD1 (6 bases). The CDR3 totals 15 residues. V was cut by 7 bases and J by 5 bases, with 20 bases left in between. CDR1 is MNHEY, CDR2 SVGAGI, per germline. CDR3: CASTLLTTGRTEAFF. Written as DNA, the CDR3 is TGTGCCAGCACCTTATTAACGACAGGTAGGACTGAAGCTTTCTTT.

This rearrangement joins TRBV5-1 to TRBJ2-3; 8 bases agree with TRBD2. J gave up 1 base and V 4 bases, and 8 bases lay outside the gene matches. CDR1 and CDR2 from the germline V gene are SGHRS and YFSETQ. The CDR3 extends over 16 amino acids. This chain's CDR3 is CASSLRATSGTDTQYF. The CDR3 DNA reads TGCGCCAGCAGCCTACGAGCGACTAGCGGCACAGATACGCAGTATTTT.

J is TRBJ2-7 and V is TRBV5-3; unclear D gene. TRBV5-3 is filed as an ORF, its function uncertain. The CDR3 is 15 amino acids. V was pared by 3 bases and J by 1 base, with 14 bases between. CDR3 nucleotides: TGTGCCAGAAGCTCCCGGGTGAAGAGGTCCTACGAGCAGTACTTC. Its translation: CARSSRVKRSYEQYF.

The chain uses TRBV29-1 and TRBJ1-2, with 12 bases fitting TRBD1. The V segment lost 8 bases and the J segment 3 bases; nucleotides outside the gene matches: 10. The CDR3 loop spans 15 amino acids. Looked up from germline, CDR1 is SQVTM and CDR2 is ANQGSEA. CDR3 nucleotides: TGCAGCTTTTGGGGACAGGGGGCAAAGGACTATGGCTACACCTTC. Its translation: CSFWGQGAKDYGYTF.

The chain is built from TRBV6-5 and TRBJ1-6; a weak D match, TRBD1 (5 bases). Germline-derived CDR1 and CDR2 are MNHEY and SVGAGI. This CDR3 comprises 13 residues. V lost 8 bases and J lost 4, with 9 bases in between. CDR3 sequence (DNA): TGTGCCAGCGCAAGACAGTATAATTCACCCCTCCACTTT. As protein: CASARQYNSPLHF.

The gene calls are TRBV4-3 and TRBJ1-4; 7 bases line up with TRBD1. CDR3 size: 15 residues. Germline CDR1 reads LGHNA; CDR2 reads YSLEER. J gave up 7 bases and V 0 bases, and 5 bases lay outside the gene matches. The CDR3 DNA reads TGCGCCAGCAGCCAAGAGACAGGGAGAGGTGAAAAACTGTTTTTT. As protein: CASSQETGRGEKLFF.

This clone was found many times. The chain combines TRBV6-2 or TRBV6-3 with TRBJ2-3; 7 nucleotides match TRBD1. CDR3 length: 15 amino acids. Germline assignment: CDR1 MNHEY and CDR2 SVGEGT. The junction had 5 bases not matched to a gene; V was cut back by 5 bases and J by 0 bases. The CDR3 nucleotides read TGTGCCAGCAGTAGAGGACAGGACAGCACAGATACGCAGTATTTT. It codes for CASSRGQDSTDTQYF.